Listed below are T cell receptor beta chains from one sample, sequenced in a study of T-cell memory formation after mild COVID-19. TCRdb independently ran MiXCR on the 5' RACE reads; one entry per CDR3 protein. The table shows 150,000 to 200,000 distinct CDR3 sequences, with 11% occurring only once. The specimen was PBMCs or a T cell subset sorted from them (not recorded which). The receptors originated from a man younger than 30 who had mild COVID-19 (a few samples of this study predate the infection). Cell type and time point are not known. Each CDR3 is given without its conserved first and last residue. A D gene is named only where the DNA matches it firmly.

j_call d_call v_call cdr3_aa
TRBJ2-7 . TRBV12-3/TRBV12-4 ASSLTVSEQY
TRBJ2-3 TRBD2 TRBV7-2 ASSFNSGGHDTQY
TRBJ2-4 . TRBV15 ATSRDRGGIQY
TRBJ2-5 TRBD2 TRBV7-7 ASSLQRGYQETQY
TRBJ2-4 TRBD2 TRBV20-1 SARPYGTSGLIQY
TRBJ2-6 . TRBV2 ASKDGSSGANVLT
TRBJ1-2 . TRBV19 ASTTGIDGYT
TRBJ1-1 . TRBV11-2 ASSPTTPNTEAF
TRBJ2-3 TRBD2 TRBV12-3/TRBV12-4 ASSLKRGTRTDTQY
TRBJ1-2 . TRBV7-9 ASSLEAVLYGYT
TRBJ2-4 . TRBV4-1 ASSQDIPLAKNIQY
TRBJ2-3 TRBD2 TRBV4-2 ASSLMGGGTDTQY
TRBJ2-3 TRBD2 TRBV14 ASSQVAGGFTDTQY
TRBJ2-1 TRBD1 TRBV7-8 ASSPGQDNEQF
TRBJ2-7 . TRBV20-1 SARAPGIGEQY
TRBJ2-5 TRBD2 TRBV5-1 ASSPGTSGAQETQY
TRBJ2-7 . TRBV29-1 SVEVDSKASYEQY
TRBJ2-5 TRBD2 TRBV7-8 ASSSAGGQGVLETQY
TRBJ2-5 . TRBV4-1 ASSQEGGILGGQETQY
TRBJ2-3 TRBD2 TRBV5-1 ATSGGGLTDTQY
TRBJ2-7 TRBD2 TRBV12-3/TRBV12-4 ASSFGGTYEQY
TRBJ2-7 TRBD1 TRBV7-2 ASSLAGQISYEQY
TRBJ1-3 TRBD1 TRBV5-1 ASSLNGGIGGVGNTIY
TRBJ1-1 . TRBV5-5 ASSPTGPMNTEAF
TRBJ1-3 . TRBV18 ASSPSTANSGNTIY
TRBJ1-2 TRBD1 TRBV5-1 ASSSGGEGYGYT
TRBJ2-7 TRBD2 TRBV20-1 SAGTSGKRYEQY
TRBJ1-6 TRBD1 TRBV12-3/TRBV12-4 ASSWDSHNSPLH
TRBJ2-7 . TRBV7-2 ASSVDSPYEQY
TRBJ2-1 . TRBV20-1 SAPLAGSGNEQF
TRBJ2-3 . TRBV7-2 ASSPFGGRGTDTQY
TRBJ2-3 . TRBV29-1 SVARDPQY
TRBJ2-2 . TRBV5-1 ASSLGVTNTGELF
TRBJ1-6 . TRBV12-3/TRBV12-4 ATRTDYNSPLH
TRBJ2-7 . TRBV20-1 SARVAGSYYEQY
TRBJ2-3 . TRBV9 ASSIQDTQY
TRBJ2-2 . TRBV5-6 ASSLQGNTGELF
TRBJ2-5 TRBD1 TRBV20-1 SAIAGTGAQETQY
TRBJ1-5 . TRBV2 ASSDHRVFRNQPQH
TRBJ1-1 TRBD1 TRBV9 ASRTTPGTDDNTEAF
TRBJ1-5 TRBD1 TRBV4-2 ASSRAGGGRGNQPQH
TRBJ1-1 . TRBV7-2 ASSLEQGRTEAF
TRBJ2-5 TRBD1 TRBV5-1 ASSRGQGTQETQY
TRBJ1-3 . TRBV12-3/TRBV12-4 ASSYRRYSGNTIY
TRBJ2-1 TRBD1 TRBV4-3 ASSQSWDRGYNEQF
TRBJ2-7 . TRBV24-1 ATSDLAHSPYEQY
TRBJ1-5 . TRBV7-2 ASGVRGNQPQH